This is a list of T cell receptor beta chains from one sample in a study of blood T cell repertoires in COVID-19. Assay: immunoSEQ multiplex PCR; the TCRdb copy retains only in-frame clones and omits some. Altogether 65,000 to 70,000 clones are present, about 86% being singletons, with the ten largest covering approximately 4.1%. Sequenced sample: peripheral blood. Receptors originate from a man between 50 and 59 years old with acute or convalescent COVID-19. Both conserved end residues are trimmed from each CDR3.

v_gene | len | CDR3aa
TRBV9 | 13 | ASSQKGGQPYGYT
TRBV4-1 | 13 | ASSLGTGGYNEQF
TRBV14 | 12 | ASSQVIASYEQY
TRBV6-1 | 15 | ASSENTGGEFSYEQY
TRBV5-1 | 13 | ASSKRPGQGSEQY
TRBV2 | 12 | ASRELYSNQPQH
TRBV4-2 | 15 | ASSLAGPGLASGELF
TRBV5-5 | 14 | ASSSGYTGGRETQY
TRBV25-1 | 13 | ASSGDRGRTGELF
TRBV14 | 12 | ASSQEFGGVSYT
TRBV9 | 12 | ASSAGGLSDTQY
TRBV10-3 | 12 | AISITGSVETQY
TRBV29-1 | 11 | SGNLAGNTEAF
TRBV7-3 | 12 | ASSLRGLANEQF
TRBV4-1 | 13 | ASSQGRGGNNEQF
TRBV5-5 | 11 | ASSVRSYQPQH
TRBV27 | 12 | ASKVGSGRIEQF
TRBV27 | 16 | ASSSLLGISSSYNEQF
TRBV7-9 | 9 | ASSLGQGKT
TRBV5-6 | 12 | ASSLGRGPTEAF
TRBV3-1/TRBV3-2 | 13 | ASSYPGQGTYGYT
TRBV28 | 12 | ASRPAGAGNTIY
TRBV18 | 12 | ASSLHREGTEAF
TRBV25-1 | 13 | ASRTGGLMNTEAF
TRBV5-1 | 13 | ASSLGDSSTDTQY
TRBV9 | 12 | ATSTGQGRDEAF
TRBV5-1 | 13 | ASSQLQTGDYGYT
TRBV18 | 13 | ASSPPSGWAGEQY
TRBV7-3 | 12 | ASSSLAGYNEQF
TRBV3-1/TRBV3-2 | 14 | ASSQGLQGSTDTQY
TRBV5-1 | 11 | ASSFPGLDEQY
TRBV20-1 | 8 | SVRNEKLF
TRBV5-1 | 13 | ASSLARTGRAEAF
TRBV27 | 13 | ASRADRGRTGELF
TRBV7-9 | 12 | ASPNAGYDTEAF
TRBV19 | 13 | ASSIVRSNTGELF
TRBV6-1 | 17 | ASSAGTGTYFHSNQPQH
TRBV7-2 | 12 | ASSRGGSTDTQY
TRBV2 | 12 | ASSDGQGANEAF
TRBV6-5 | 14 | ASSYPTSGTYYEQY